This T cell receptor (beta chain) was profiled in a study of patients and donors after allogeneic stem cell transplantation. TCRdb re-analysed the RT-PCR reads in MiXCR, keeping a single row per CDR3 protein. The sample lists roughly 200,000 distinct CDR3 sequences; about 37% were seen once. This clonotype originated in a human donor who was either an allogeneic HSCT recipient or a stem cell or donor lymphocyte infusion donor (not recorded which). It is not recorded whose cells these are; they may come from a transplant donor. Sample: blood, either unsorted or a sorted T cell fraction (not recorded which).

CDR3 residues: CASSGTLAKNIQYF. In nucleotides, the CDR3 is TGTGCCAGCAGCGGTACACTAGCCAAAAACATTCAGTACTTC. The rearrangement joins TRBV28 to TRBJ2-4, with D unresolved. The germline V and J ends were trimmed by 6 bases and 0 bases, with 9 bases remaining between them. CDR1 MDHEN and CDR2 SYDVKM come from the germline V gene. This CDR3 is built from 14 residues.